This entry is about one TCR beta chain. The CDR3 is 19 amino acids. Germline V gene sequence: CDR1 SGDLS, CDR2 YYNGEE. V was pared by 0 bases and J by 4 bases, with 14 bases of the junction left unmatched. The data stem from a study of blood T cell repertoires in COVID-19. The method was immunoSEQ multiplex PCR; TCRdb's version includes in-frame clones alone and lacks a portion of them. The sample lists over 150,000 clones, 94% occurring once. This chain joins TRBV9 and TRBJ2-1; 9 bases are shared with TRBD1. The sample comprised peripheral blood. The clonotype comes from a man aged 30 to 39 with COVID-19, enrolled during active disease. The CDR3 bases are TGTGCCAGCAGCGTAGTAGACTCAATCCGGGACAGGGTTTACAATGAGCAGTTCTTC. Residues: CASSVVDSIRDRVYNEQFF. Based on the CDR3 plus reference TRBV9 and TRBJ2-1, the full variable domain is DSGVTQTPKHLITATGQRVTLRCSPRSGDLSVYWYQQSLDQGLQFLIQYYNGEERAKGNILERFSAQQFPDLHSELNLSSLELGDSALYFCASSVVDSIRDRVYNEQFFGPGTRLTVL.